The sequence of this TCR beta chain was determined in a study of response to subunit inactivated influenza vaccine (dated by TCRdb to 2017 to 2018). As for the study more broadly: The study used deep quantitative T cell receptor repertoire profiling to track responses to a trivalent subunit inactivated influenza vaccine.

Libraries were built with RT-PCR. Sequencing was carried out with an Illumina HiSeq 2500. In TCRdb, the public reads were trimmed at Q25 with fastp and aligned with MiXCR, with productive beta chains retained. Rows with one shared CDR3 protein collapse into an entry with the most common genes and DNA. For this sample there are 650,000 to 850,000 distinct CDR3 sequences; around 13% appear just once. The top ten clonotypes cover 6% to 7% of the sample. Broader findings and caveats from the paper: The authors proposed that each seasonal influenza vaccination may bring in only a limited number of new T cells.

Points on this clonotype: Its antigen remains unidentified. Qualities for individual bases were not recorded, and no much larger clone is one base off.

Including cysteine and phenylalanine, the CDR3 has 19 amino acids. Kept here is only the CDR3 DNA, which spans 57 bases and is read in frame from base 1. V lost 2 bases and J lost 4 bases; the stretch between them is 27 bases long. CDR1 and CDR2 are read off the germline V gene as MDHEN and SYDVKM. The chain uses TRBV28 and TRBJ2-7; matching of 6 bases hints at TRBD2 as the D gene. Sample: PBMCs from blood, taken about 14 days before vaccination. This receptor was identified in a man in his fifties who received an inactivated influenza vaccine. Donor details come from another sample of the same person, matched by shared clones. The CDR3 sequence is CASSLGWRGSRRTNYEQYF. The base sequence is TGTGCCAGCAGTTTAGGATGGCGGGGTTCGAGGAGGACGAATTACGAGCAGTACTTC.